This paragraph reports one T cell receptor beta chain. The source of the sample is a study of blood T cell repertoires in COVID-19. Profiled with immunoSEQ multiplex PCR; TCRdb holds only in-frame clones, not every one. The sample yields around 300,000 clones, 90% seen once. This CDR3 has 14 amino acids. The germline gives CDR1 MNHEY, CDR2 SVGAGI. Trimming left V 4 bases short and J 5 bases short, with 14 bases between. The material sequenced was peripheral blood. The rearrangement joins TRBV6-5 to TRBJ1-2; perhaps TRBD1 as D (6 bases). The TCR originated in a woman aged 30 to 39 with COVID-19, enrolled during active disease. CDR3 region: CASSSQGIGYGYTF. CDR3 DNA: TGTGCCAGCAGTTCCCAGGGGATCGGGTATGGCTACACCTTC.